Described below is a single T cell receptor (beta chain) sequence and its context. Its antigen remains unknown. The sample originates from a study of cytomegalovirus exposure and HLA in healthy donors. Study results and caveats: Per a prior analysis, the majority of TCR beta V segments were productive roughly 87% or roughly 30% of the time. No immune exposure information besides CMV serostatus was available.

Both 60 Vbeta primers and 13 Jbeta primers went into the PCR. Data came from immunoSEQ multiplex PCR; TCRdb stores just in-frame clones and leaves some out. Of 130,000 to 150,000 clones listed, around three quarters were seen once; the top ten hold approximately 2.1%. The CDR3 sequence is 14 residues long. The junction had 9 bases not matched to a gene; V was cut back by 9 bases and J by 3 bases. CDR1 and CDR2 from the germline V gene are MNHEY and SVGAGI. The source is a man aged 35-49 years in good health and CMV-seronegative. The chain joins TRBV6-5 to TRBJ2-7, with 9 bases matching TRBD1. Sequencing used PBMCs. CDR3 DNA: TGTGCCAGAGGACTGAGGGACAGGGTCTACGAGCAGTACTTC. Translation: CARGLRDRVYEQYF.